This is a list of T cell receptor beta chains from one sample in a study of beta chain features in type 1 diabetes. Only in-frame clones appear in the TCRdb table, and some are missing; sequencing was by immunoSEQ multiplex PCR. The data contain about 250,000 clones, 11% of them singletons. Specimen: naive CD4+ T cells from blood. Receptors originate from a young man with type 1 diabetes. Both conserved end residues are part of each CDR3. A D gene is named only where the DNA matches it firmly. A row's size may be missing; if present it is once, few, many or a size class.

J gene: TRBJ1-1; clone size: .; D gene: .; V gene: TRBV30; CDR3 protein: CAWSRGSSTEAFF; CDR3 DNA: TGTGCCTGGAGTCGGGGGAGTAGTACTGAAGCTTTCTTT
J gene: TRBJ1-3; clone size: few; D gene: .; V gene: TRBV9; CDR3 protein: CASTSGVASSSGNTIYF; CDR3 DNA: TGTGCCAGCACCTCAGGGGTCGCATCGAGCTCTGGAAACACCATATATTTT
J gene: TRBJ2-5; clone size: .; D gene: .; V gene: TRBV29-1; CDR3 protein: CSVDKGLETQYF; CDR3 DNA: TGCAGCGTCGATAAGGGGCTGGAGACCCAGTACTTC
J gene: TRBJ1-2; clone size: few; D gene: TRBD1; V gene: TRBV4-2; CDR3 protein: CASSQDRKGDSYGYTF; CDR3 DNA: TGTGCCAGCAGCCAAGACCGAAAAGGGGACAGCTATGGCTACACCTTC
J gene: TRBJ1-5; clone size: .; D gene: TRBD1; V gene: TRBV11-2; CDR3 protein: CASSSDRGQPQHF; CDR3 DNA: TGTGCCAGCAGCTCGGACAGGGGGCAGCCCCAGCATTTT
J gene: TRBJ1-4; clone size: few; D gene: TRBD1; V gene: TRBV5-1; CDR3 protein: CASSATGTGGEKLFF; CDR3 DNA: TGCGCCAGCAGCGCCACCGGGACAGGGGGCGAAAAACTGTTTTTT
J gene: TRBJ1-5; clone size: few; D gene: .; V gene: TRBV30; CDR3 protein: CAWNRGYQPQHF; CDR3 DNA: TGTGCCTGGAATCGAGGGTACCAGCCCCAGCATTTT
J gene: TRBJ1-1; clone size: few; D gene: .; V gene: TRBV4-2; CDR3 protein: CASSPLGMNTEAFF; CDR3 DNA: TGTGCCAGCAGCCCCCTGGGCATGAACACTGAAGCTTTCTTT
J gene: TRBJ1-2; clone size: few; D gene: TRBD1; V gene: TRBV4-1; CDR3 protein: CASGIGTGIYGYTF; CDR3 DNA: TGCGCCAGCGGGATCGGGACAGGCATATATGGCTACACCTTC
J gene: TRBJ2-1; clone size: .; D gene: .; V gene: TRBV9; CDR3 protein: CASSVGLISYNEQFF; CDR3 DNA: TGTGCCAGCAGCGTAGGTCTAATCTCCTACAATGAGCAGTTCTTC
J gene: TRBJ2-1; clone size: few; D gene: .; V gene: TRBV6-5; CDR3 protein: CASSPNNEQFF; CDR3 DNA: TGTGCCAGCAGTCCTAACAATGAGCAGTTCTTC
J gene: TRBJ1-2; clone size: .; D gene: .; V gene: TRBV23-1; CDR3 protein: CASSQSGGALNYGYTF; CDR3 DNA: TGCGCCAGCAGTCAATCGGGAGGGGCTCTTAACTATGGCTACACCTTC
J gene: TRBJ2-5; clone size: few; D gene: .; V gene: TRBV6-6; CDR3 protein: CASSYDGQRGETQYF; CDR3 DNA: TGTGCCAGCAGTTATGACGGACAGCGTGGAGAGACCCAGTACTTC
J gene: TRBJ1-1; clone size: .; D gene: TRBD1; V gene: TRBV29-1; CDR3 protein: CSVSGQGGSTEAFF; CDR3 DNA: TGCAGCGTTTCTGGACAGGGAGGTAGCACTGAAGCTTTCTTT
J gene: TRBJ2-1; clone size: .; D gene: TRBD2; V gene: TRBV11-2; CDR3 protein: CASSLGTSMPNEQFF; CDR3 DNA: TGTGCCAGCAGCTTGGGGACTAGCATGCCTAATGAGCAGTTCTTC
J gene: TRBJ1-2; clone size: .; D gene: .; V gene: TRBV30; CDR3 protein: CAWSPSSGGYTF; CDR3 DNA: TGTGCCTGGAGTCCCAGTTCGGGAGGCTACACCTTC
J gene: TRBJ1-2; clone size: .; D gene: TRBD1; V gene: TRBV10-3; CDR3 protein: CAISGPGQAFPYGYTF; CDR3 DNA: TGTGCCATCAGTGGGCCGGGACAGGCTTTTCCCTATGGCTACACCTTC
J gene: TRBJ1-3; clone size: .; D gene: TRBD1; V gene: TRBV4-2; CDR3 protein: CASSPSGGFGNTIYF; CDR3 DNA: TGTGCCAGCAGCCCATCAGGGGGATTTGGAAACACCATATATTTT
J gene: TRBJ2-1; clone size: .; D gene: .; V gene: TRBV4-2; CDR3 protein: CASSQDLVGVGSYNEQFF; CDR3 DNA: TGTGCCAGCAGCCAAGATCTTGTAGGGGTGGGCTCCTACAATGAGCAGTTCTTC
J gene: TRBJ2-7; clone size: .; D gene: .; V gene: TRBV21-1; CDR3 protein: CASSPLRGSLAALGQYF; CDR3 DNA: TGTGCCAGCAGCCCACTGCGGGGGTCACTAGCTGCCCTAGGGCAGTACTTC
J gene: TRBJ1-5; clone size: few; D gene: .; V gene: TRBV5-6; CDR3 protein: CASSYNRQAGNQPQHF; CDR3 DNA: TGTGCCAGCAGCTACAACAGACAGGCTGGAAATCAGCCCCAGCATTTT
J gene: TRBJ2-3; clone size: few; D gene: .; V gene: TRBV28; CDR3 protein: CASSLRVDTQYF; CDR3 DNA: TGTGCCAGCAGTTTACGGGTGGATACGCAGTATTTT
J gene: TRBJ2-2; clone size: few; D gene: .; V gene: TRBV28; CDR3 protein: CASSSAGGRELFF; CDR3 DNA: TGTGCCAGCAGCTCGGCAGGAGGCAGGGAGCTGTTTTTT
J gene: TRBJ2-5; clone size: .; D gene: .; V gene: TRBV14; CDR3 protein: CASSQDRGSRETQYF; CDR3 DNA: TGTGCCAGCAGCCAAGATCGGGGGAGTCGGGAGACCCAGTACTTC
J gene: TRBJ2-5; clone size: .; D gene: TRBD1; V gene: TRBV25-1; CDR3 protein: CASSEGGRGLRETQYF; CDR3 DNA: TGTGCCAGCAGTGAAGGTGGCAGGGGGCTGAGGGAGACCCAGTACTTC
J gene: TRBJ1-6; clone size: few; D gene: TRBD1; V gene: TRBV7-9; CDR3 protein: CASSAGQGNSPLHF; CDR3 DNA: TGTGCCAGCAGCGCGGGACAGGGTAATTCACCCCTCCACTTT
J gene: TRBJ1-2; clone size: few; D gene: .; V gene: TRBV7-2; CDR3 protein: CASSFAGAREGYGYTF; CDR3 DNA: TGTGCCAGCAGCTTCGCAGGGGCAAGGGAGGGCTATGGCTACACCTTC
J gene: TRBJ2-7; clone size: .; D gene: TRBD1; V gene: TRBV19; CDR3 protein: CASSTWDRAHYEQYF; CDR3 DNA: TGTGCCAGTAGTACGTGGGACAGGGCCCACTACGAGCAGTACTTC
J gene: TRBJ1-1; clone size: few; D gene: TRBD1; V gene: TRBV27; CDR3 protein: CASSRQGGNTEAFF; CDR3 DNA: TGTGCCAGCAGTCGACAGGGAGGGAACACTGAAGCTTTCTTT
J gene: TRBJ2-2; clone size: few; D gene: .; V gene: TRBV28; CDR3 protein: CASSRARNANTGELFF; CDR3 DNA: TGTGCCAGCAGCCGCGCCAGGAACGCGAACACCGGGGAGCTGTTTTTT
J gene: TRBJ2-2; clone size: few; D gene: .; V gene: TRBV10-3; CDR3 protein: CAISLTPNTGELFF; CDR3 DNA: TGTGCCATCAGTTTGACACCTAACACCGGGGAGCTGTTTTTT
J gene: TRBJ1-4; clone size: .; D gene: .; V gene: TRBV18; CDR3 protein: CASSPLAVPNEKLFF; CDR3 DNA: TGTGCCAGCTCACCACTAGCGGTCCCTAATGAAAAACTGTTTTTT
J gene: TRBJ1-5; clone size: few; D gene: TRBD1; V gene: TRBV28; CDR3 protein: CASGFRDRGNQPQHF; CDR3 DNA: TGTGCCAGCGGGTTCCGGGACAGGGGGAATCAGCCCCAGCATTTT
J gene: TRBJ2-5; clone size: .; D gene: .; V gene: TRBV14; CDR3 protein: CASSLGRRTGIQTQYF; CDR3 DNA: TGTGCCAGCAGCCTCGGGCGGCGCACGGGAATACAGACCCAGTACTTC
J gene: TRBJ2-7; clone size: few; D gene: TRBD2; V gene: TRBV4-2; CDR3 protein: CASSQVSGGASYEQYF; CDR3 DNA: TGTGCCAGCAGCCAAGTAAGCGGGGGGGCCTCCTACGAGCAGTACTTC
J gene: TRBJ2-3; clone size: few; D gene: .; V gene: TRBV25-1; CDR3 protein: CASIPSGTDTQYF; CDR3 DNA: TGTGCCAGCATCCCATCGGGCACAGATACGCAGTATTTT
J gene: TRBJ2-1; clone size: few; D gene: TRBD2; V gene: TRBV9; CDR3 protein: CASSVVSGVSYNEQFF; CDR3 DNA: TGTGCCAGCAGCGTAGTTAGCGGGGTTTCCTACAATGAGCAGTTCTTC
J gene: TRBJ2-7; clone size: few; D gene: .; V gene: TRBV5-1; CDR3 protein: CASTGSSYEQYF; CDR3 DNA: TGCGCCAGCACAGGCAGCTCCTACGAGCAGTACTTC
J gene: TRBJ1-5; clone size: few; D gene: .; V gene: TRBV14; CDR3 protein: CASSRGAEGPQHF; CDR3 DNA: TGTGCCAGCAGCCGGGGCGCGGAGGGGCCCCAGCATTTT
J gene: TRBJ2-3; clone size: .; D gene: .; V gene: TRBV5-4; CDR3 protein: CASSLSRASTDTQYF; CDR3 DNA: TGTGCCAGCAGCTTGAGCAGGGCGAGCACAGATACGCAGTATTTT
J gene: TRBJ1-6; clone size: few; D gene: .; V gene: TRBV5-1; CDR3 protein: CASRAATDNSPLHF; CDR3 DNA: TGCGCCAGCAGGGCCGCGACTGATAATTCACCCCTCCACTTT
J gene: TRBJ2-7; clone size: few; D gene: TRBD1; V gene: TRBV5-4; CDR3 protein: CASSSGQGTSYEQYF; CDR3 DNA: TGTGCCAGCAGCTCCGGACAGGGTACATCGTACGAGCAGTACTTC
J gene: TRBJ2-1; clone size: few; D gene: .; V gene: TRBV4-3; CDR3 protein: CASSQDSGRPSSYNEQFF; CDR3 DNA: TGCGCCAGCAGCCAAGATTCAGGGCGCCCGAGCTCCTACAATGAGCAGTTCTTC
J gene: TRBJ1-5; clone size: few; D gene: .; V gene: TRBV7-8; CDR3 protein: CASSLARWSSNQPQHF; CDR3 DNA: TGTGCCAGCAGCTTAGCAAGGTGGAGCAGCAATCAGCCCCAGCATTTT
J gene: TRBJ1-5; clone size: few; D gene: TRBD1; V gene: TRBV28; CDR3 protein: CASKQGVLISNQPQHF; CDR3 DNA: TGTGCCAGCAAGCAGGGGGTCCTAATTAGCAATCAGCCCCAGCATTTT
J gene: TRBJ2-3; clone size: .; D gene: .; V gene: TRBV9; CDR3 protein: CASSAPRGTAGADTQYF; CDR3 DNA: TGTGCCAGCAGCGCGCCAAGGGGGACCGCTGGCGCAGATACGCAGTATTTT
J gene: TRBJ2-7; clone size: .; D gene: .; V gene: TRBV4-3; CDR3 protein: CASSQSLSDSYEQYF; CDR3 DNA: TGCGCCAGCAGCCAATCCTTAAGCGATAGCTACGAGCAGTACTTC
J gene: TRBJ2-3; clone size: .; D gene: TRBD2; V gene: TRBV30; CDR3 protein: CAWTGPSGGLDTQYF; CDR3 DNA: TGTGCCTGGACAGGGCCTAGCGGGGGATTAGATACGCAGTATTTT
J gene: TRBJ1-5; clone size: .; D gene: TRBD1; V gene: TRBV4-3; CDR3 protein: CASSRTGNDQPQHF; CDR3 DNA: TGCGCCAGCAGCCGGACAGGGAACGATCAGCCCCAGCATTTT
J gene: TRBJ1-4; clone size: few; D gene: .; V gene: TRBV4-1; CDR3 protein: CASSQKSREKLFF; CDR3 DNA: TGCGCCAGCAGCCAGAAGTCGAGAGAAAAACTGTTTTTT
J gene: TRBJ2-2; clone size: .; D gene: .; V gene: TRBV9; CDR3 protein: CASSVYGAVNTGELFF; CDR3 DNA: TGTGCCAGCAGCGTTTACGGTGCTGTGAACACCGGGGAGCTGTTTTTT
J gene: TRBJ2-7; clone size: .; D gene: TRBD2; V gene: TRBV29-1; CDR3 protein: CSVERLAGGSYEQYF; CDR3 DNA: TGCAGCGTTGAGCGGCTAGCGGGGGGCTCCTACGAGCAGTACTTC
J gene: TRBJ1-6; clone size: few; D gene: TRBD1; V gene: TRBV19; CDR3 protein: CASSIFRLTGDSPLHF; CDR3 DNA: TGTGCCAGTAGTATATTCCGGCTCACAGGGGACTCACCCCTCCACTTT